This passage covers 27 T cell receptor beta chains from one sample sequenced in a study of patients and donors after allogeneic stem cell transplantation. In TCRdb, the RT-PCR reads were re-called with MiXCR into one record per CDR3 protein. Of over 150,000 distinct CDR3 sequences in the sample, around two fifths are singletons; the top ten hold 33%. The specimen sequenced was blood, either unsorted or a sorted T cell fraction (not recorded which). Every receptor here comes from a human donor who was either an allogeneic HSCT recipient or a stem cell or donor lymphocyte infusion donor (not recorded which). It is not recorded whose cells these are; they may come from a transplant donor.

The genes are TRBV3-1 and TRBJ2-7; D is undetermined. Germline CDR1 LGHDT, CDR2 YNNKEL (reference sequence). V shed 1 base and J shed 7 bases, with 8 bases lying between them. The CDR3 is 12 residues long. This chain's CDR3 is CASSQGAEEQYF. The CDR3 coding sequence is TGTGCCAGCAGCCAAGGTGCGGAGGAGCAGTACTTC.

Only a few counts were recorded for this clonotype. The gene calls are TRBV20-1 and TRBJ1-3; D ambiguous. Per the germline V gene, CDR1 is DFQATT and CDR2 is SNEGSKA (reference sequence). V lost 5 bases and J 0 bases, leaving 11 bases between the germline ends. This CDR3 contains 14 residues. DNA for the CDR3: TGCAGTGCTCAAATCGCAACCTCTGGAAACACCATATATTTT. Protein sequence: CSAQIATSGNTIYF.

This clonotype was counted only a few times. The chain couples TRBV12-3 or TRBV12-4 to TRBJ2-3, with D uncertain. The ends were cut back, 5 bases at V and 7 bases at J, with 4 bases in the middle. This CDR3 comprises 10 residues. CDR3 loop: CASSLNTQYF. CDR3 nucleotides: TGTGCCAGCAGTCTCAATACGCAGTATTTT.

The chain is built from TRBV3-1 and TRBJ2-7, with a possible D match to TRBD2 (5 bases). Germline lookup yields CDR1 LGHDT and CDR2 YNNKEL (reference sequence). Trimming removed 0 bases at V and 5 bases at J, with 14 bases between. The CDR3 runs 15 residues. The CDR3 reads CASSQDPHLADEQYF. CDR3 bases: TGTGCCAGCAGCCAAGATCCCCATCTAGCAGACGAGCAGTACTTC.

This clonotype was found a few times. V is TRBV7-6 and J is TRBJ1-4; the match to TRBD1 covers 8 bases. This CDR3 is 15 amino acids long. Trimming took 5 bases from V and 1 from J; bases not matched to a gene: 3. Germline CDR1 reads SGHVS; CDR2 reads FNYEAQ. CDR3 DNA sequence: TGTGCCAGCAGCACCGGACAGGGAACTAATGAAAAACTGTTTTTT. Its protein product is CASSTGQGTNEKLFF. The full variable domain, completed using reference TRBV7-6 and TRBJ1-4, is GAGVSQSPRYKVTKRGQDVALRCDPISGHVSLYWYRQALGQGPEFLTYFNYEAQQDKSGLPNDRFSAERPEGSISTLTIQRTEQRDSAMYRCASSTGQGTNEKLFFGSGTQLSVL.

This clonotype has only a few counts. V usage is TRBV11-2 and J usage is TRBJ2-3; D may be TRBD1 (7 bases). CDR1 SGHAT and CDR2 FQNNGV come from the germline V gene. V gave up 5 bases and J gave up 0 bases, with 21 bases separating them. This CDR3 spans 18 amino acids. CDR3 in DNA: TGTGCCAGCAGCCAACCCTGGACAGGAGGGGTGAGCACAGATACGCAGTATTTT. Its protein is CASSQPWTGGVSTDTQYF.

V is TRBV11-1 and J is TRBJ2-1, with TRBD2 as a possible D gene (6 bases). Trimming cost V 1 base and J 0 bases, with 13 bases left between them. The CDR3 covers 17 residues. Germline assignment: CDR1 SGHAT and CDR2 FQDESV (reference sequence). CDR3 amino acids: CASSLVGGTYSYNEQFF. Written as DNA, the CDR3 is TGTGCCAGCAGCTTAGTCGGCGGGACCTACTCCTACAATGAGCAGTTCTTC.

The chain has TRBV9 and TRBJ2-1; possible D gene TRBD2, 5 bases. From germline, CDR1 is SGDLS and CDR2 YYNGEE. This CDR3 spans 16 amino acids. V dropped 1 base and J dropped 2 bases, with 13 bases sitting between them. The CDR3 nucleotides read TGTGCCAGCAGCGTAAGCGGCGGGCTAGCCTACAATGAGCAGTTCTTC. Protein sequence: CASSVSGGLAYNEQFF.

The chain recombines TRBV7-3 with TRBJ2-3, with D perhaps assigned TRBD1 or TRBD2 (5 bases each). V was clipped by 5 bases and J by 2 bases, with 20 bases between them. This CDR3 spans 17 amino acids. Germline CDR1 SGHTA, CDR2 FQGTGA. DNA of the CDR3: TGTGCCAGCAGCGCCTTACCGGGACCGCCGTACACAGATACGCAGTATTTT. It translates to CASSALPGPPYTDTQYF.

This sequence joins TRBV12-3 or TRBV12-4 and TRBJ2-3; the match to TRBD2 covers 11 bases. CDR3 size: 17 residues. J was trimmed by 0 bases and V by 4 bases; bases with no gene match: 6. CDR3 DNA: TGTGCCAGCAGTTCCATCCGGACTAGCGGGAGCACAGATACGCAGTATTTT. Its translation is CASSSIRTSGSTDTQYF.

The rearrangement links TRBV12-3 or TRBV12-4 to TRBJ1-4; a weak D match, TRBD1 (6 bases). The CDR3 is 15 amino acids. With 3 bases removed from V and 7 bases from J, the gap between germline ends came to 15 bases. The CDR3 DNA follows: TGTGCCAGCAGTTTCCCAGGGGCTGAGGGTGAAAAACTGTTTTTT. Residues: CASSFPGAEGEKLFF.

This clonotype was seen more than once but under ten times. The CDR3 DNA is TGTGCCAGCAGTCATCCGATGGTCGCACTATATGGCTACACCTTC. Protein sequence: CASSHPMVALYGYTF. This chain links TRBV28 with TRBJ1-2; D ambiguous. Germline lookup yields CDR1 MDHEN and CDR2 SYDVKM. Trimming took 5 bases from V and 5 from J, leaving 18 bases between them. The CDR3 sequence is 15 residues long.

This clonotype was detected only once. The chain joins TRBV12-3 or TRBV12-4 to TRBJ1-2, with 7 bases aligning to TRBD1. With 5 bases clipped from V and 0 bases from J, the junction kept 6 bases outside the gene matches. The CDR3 spans 15 residues. As DNA, the CDR3 is TGTGCCAGCAGTCCAGGGGGACAGCCTAACTATGGCTACACCTTC. Translated: CASSPGGQPNYGYTF.

The chain combines TRBV29-1 with TRBJ2-5; D call uncertain. CDR1 SQVTM and CDR2 ANQGSEA come from the germline V gene. Trimming pared 0 bases from V and 0 bases from J, leaving 5 bases between. The CDR3 spans 13 residues. The CDR3 DNA reads as TGCAGCGTTGAAGAGAGAGACCAAGAGACCCAGTACTTC. It encodes CSVEERDQETQYF. Filled out from reference TRBV29-1 and TRBJ2-5, the complete variable domain reads SAVISQKPSRDICQRGTSLTIQCQVDSQVTMMFWYRQQPGQSLTLIATANQGSEATYESGFVIDKFPISRPNLTFSTLTVSNMSPEDSSIYLCSVEERDQETQYFGPGTRLLVL.

V usage is TRBV12-3 or TRBV12-4 and J usage is TRBJ2-3, with D perhaps TRBD2 (5 bases). V was cut by 3 bases and J by 9 bases, with 16 bases left in between. CDR3 length equals 14 residues. CDR3 DNA sequence: TGTGCCAGCAGTTTCTTTGGAGGAGCGACGACGCAGTATTTT. Its protein product is CASSFFGGATTQYF.

This clonotype showed up just once. The chain carries TRBV6-2 or TRBV6-3 and TRBJ2-7; D perhaps matches TRBD2 (5 bases). The CDR3 sequence is 14 residues long. Germline CDR1 and CDR2: MNHEY and SVGEGT. V was clipped by 4 bases and J by 3 bases, with 13 bases between them. In DNA, the CDR3 is TGTGCCAGCAGTTCGGACTTTCTCTTCTACGAGCAGTACTTC. This codes for CASSSDFLFYEQYF.

The J gene is TRBJ1-4, the V gene TRBV7-2; 7 bases agree with TRBD1. V lost 2 bases, J lost 6 bases, and 3 bases stayed unmatched. CDR1 and CDR2 (germline): SGHTA, FQGNSA. The CDR3 loop spans 14 amino acids. The chain's CDR3 is CASSLTGDDEKLFF. Here the CDR3 DNA reads TGTGCCAGCAGCTTAACAGGGGACGATGAAAAACTGTTTTTT.

This sequence joins TRBV3-1 and TRBJ1-1, with a tentative D call TRBD1 (5 bases). Deletions cut 1 base from V and 6 bases from J, with 15 bases between. Germline V gene data show CDR1 as LGHDT and CDR2 as YNNKEL (reference sequence). This CDR3 is 15 amino acids long. The CDR3 region has the DNA TGTGCCAGCAGCCAAGCGGGAGCTACGGGGCCTGAAGCTTTCTTT. This translates into CASSQAGATGPEAFF.

This chain connects TRBV12-3 or TRBV12-4 to TRBJ2-2; D possibly corresponds to TRBD1 (6 bases). V was clipped by 3 bases and J by 4 bases, with 12 bases between them. The CDR3 is 15 amino acids. This CDR3 reads CASSFGRGSTGELFF. The CDR3 DNA sequence: TGTGCCAGCAGTTTCGGCAGGGGTAGCACCGGGGAGCTGTTTTTT.

This clonotype occurred a few times. The V and J genes are TRBV12-3 or TRBV12-4 and TRBJ1-1; no definite D call. V lost 4 bases and J lost 2, with 8 bases in between. The CDR3 covers 13 residues. CDR3 in DNA: TGTGCCAGCAGTTCCCTAGAAAACACTGAAGCTTTCTTT. This gives the protein CASSSLENTEAFF.

The genes are TRBV10-3 and TRBJ1-2; TRBD1 might be the D (5 bases). This CDR3 has 15 residues. Trimming left V 5 bases short and J 3 bases short, with 16 bases between. Per the germline V gene, CDR1 is ENHRY and CDR2 is SYGVKD. The CDR3 nucleotides are TGTGCCATCAGTCCCACCGGGGGGGTTGACTATGGCTACACCTTC. This translates into CAISPTGGVDYGYTF.

The V and J genes are TRBV11-3 and TRBJ2-5; D uncertain. V was cut by 1 base and J by 4 bases, with 7 bases left in between. CDR3 length: 13 amino acids. The germline V gene encodes CDR1 SGHNT and CDR2 YENEEA. The CDR3 coding sequence is TGTGCCAGCAGCTTAGGATTTGGAGAGACCCAGTACTTC. Translated, it gives CASSLGFGETQYF.

This clonotype has a handful of counts. The chain carries TRBV9 and TRBJ2-5; tentatively, D is TRBD2 (5 bases). The germline gives CDR1 SGDLS, CDR2 YYNGEE. Trimming pared 0 bases from V and 5 bases from J, leaving 11 bases between. This CDR3 comprises 14 residues. The CDR3 region has the DNA TGTGCCAGCAGCGTAGCGGGGAGCCCTGAGACCCAGTACTTC. Translating gives CASSVAGSPETQYF. Together with reference TRBV9 and TRBJ2-5, the CDR3 gives the full variable domain: DSGVTQTPKHLITATGQRVTLRCSPRSGDLSVYWYQQSLDQGLQFLIQYYNGEERAKGNILERFSAQQFPDLHSELNLSSLELGDSALYFCASSVAGSPETQYFGPGTRLLVL.

V and J are TRBV7-7 and TRBJ1-4, with a tentative D call TRBD1 (6 bases). The V gene lost 5 bases and the J gene lost 8 bases, with 18 bases spanning the gap. The CDR3 extends over 15 amino acids. Germline-derived CDR1 and CDR2 are SSHAT and FNYEAQ (reference sequence). CDR3 nucleotides: TGTGCCAGCAGCCCGCAGGGGAGGGTACGCGAAAAACTGTTTTTT. Its translation: CASSPQGRVREKLFF.

This clonotype has just a few counts. The chain carries TRBV7-2 and TRBJ1-2, with D unclear. V lost 5 bases and J lost 8, with 15 bases in between. CDR1 is SGHTA, CDR2 FQGNSA, per germline. The CDR3 is made up of 13 amino acids. CDR3 DNA: TGTGCCAGCAGCCAACTAAGCCTAGAGGGCTACACCTTC. Translating it yields CASSQLSLEGYTF.

This clonotype came up a few times. This chain connects TRBV7-9 to TRBJ1-1; D possibly corresponds to TRBD1 (5 bases). CDR3 length: 15 amino acids. Germline assignment: CDR1 SEHNR and CDR2 FQNEAQ (reference sequence). The V end lost 7 bases, the J end lost 0 bases, and 15 bases lay between the germline ends. CDR3 in DNA: TGTGCCAGCACCCTCAACCAGGGAATGAACACTGAAGCTTTCTTT. Its protein is CASTLNQGMNTEAFF.

This clonotype was found a few times. This rearrangement joins TRBV29-1 to TRBJ1-1; D is uncertain. This CDR3 contains 13 residues. Looked up from germline, CDR1 is SQVTM and CDR2 is ANQGSEA. V lost 7 bases, J lost 1 base, and 13 bases lay in between. This CDR3 is CSGSYLGNTEAFF. The DNA for the CDR3 is TGCAGCGGGTCCTACCTGGGGAACACTGAAGCTTTCTTT.